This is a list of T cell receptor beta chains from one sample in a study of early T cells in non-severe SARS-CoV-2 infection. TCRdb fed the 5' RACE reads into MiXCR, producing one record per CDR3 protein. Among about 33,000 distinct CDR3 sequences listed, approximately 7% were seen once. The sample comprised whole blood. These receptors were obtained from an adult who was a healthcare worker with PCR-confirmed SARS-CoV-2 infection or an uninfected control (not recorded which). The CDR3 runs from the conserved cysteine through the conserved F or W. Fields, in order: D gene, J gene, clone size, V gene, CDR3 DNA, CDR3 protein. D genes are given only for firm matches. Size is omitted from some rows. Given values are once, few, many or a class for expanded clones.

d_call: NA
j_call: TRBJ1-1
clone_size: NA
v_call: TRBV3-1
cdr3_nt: TGTGCCAGCAGCCAACGAGGGGGCACTGAAGCTTTCTTT
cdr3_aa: CASSQRGGTEAFF

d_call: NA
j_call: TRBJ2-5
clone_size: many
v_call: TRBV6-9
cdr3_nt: TGTGCCAGCAGTTTTCGGTTACAGGGTCAAGAGACCCAGTACTTC
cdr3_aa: CASSFRLQGQETQYF

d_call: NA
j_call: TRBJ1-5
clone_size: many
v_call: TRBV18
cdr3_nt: TGTGCCAGCTCCCCCGGGACGCACAATAGCAATCAGCCCCAGCATTTT
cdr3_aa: CASSPGTHNSNQPQHF

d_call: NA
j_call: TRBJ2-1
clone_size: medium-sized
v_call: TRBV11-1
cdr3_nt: TGTGCCAGCAGCTTCCCTTCCTTGAGTGGTGAGCAGTTCTTC
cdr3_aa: CASSFPSLSGEQFF

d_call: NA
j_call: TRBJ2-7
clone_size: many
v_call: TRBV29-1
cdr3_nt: TGCAGCGTTGTTCAGGGCCACGAGCAGTACTTC
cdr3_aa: CSVVQGHEQYF

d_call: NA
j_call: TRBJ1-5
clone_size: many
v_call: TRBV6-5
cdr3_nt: TGTGCCAGCAGTTACTCTCCGCACAATCAGCCCCAGCATTTT
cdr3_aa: CASSYSPHNQPQHF

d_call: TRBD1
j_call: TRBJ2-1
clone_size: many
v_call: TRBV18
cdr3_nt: TGTGCCAGCTCCACGACAGGGAGCTCCTACAATGAGCAGTTCTTC
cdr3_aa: CASSTTGSSYNEQFF

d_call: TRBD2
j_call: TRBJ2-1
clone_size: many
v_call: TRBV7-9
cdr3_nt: TGTGCCAGCAGCTTAGGCCCTAGCGGGAGTGGCAATGAGCAGTTCTTC
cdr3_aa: CASSLGPSGSGNEQFF

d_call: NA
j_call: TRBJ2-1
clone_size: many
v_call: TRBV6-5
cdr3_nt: TGTGCCAGCAGTTATGGACTCCACAATGAGCAGTTCTTC
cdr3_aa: CASSYGLHNEQFF

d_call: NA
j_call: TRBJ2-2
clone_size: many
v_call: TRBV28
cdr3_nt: TGTGCCAGCAGCGATGGGACCCTCGCGAACACCGGGGAGCTGTTTTTT
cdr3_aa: CASSDGTLANTGELFF

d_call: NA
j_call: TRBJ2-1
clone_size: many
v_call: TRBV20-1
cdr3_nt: TGCAGTGCGAGTAACCGGGACCTCAATTCCAAAGAGCAGTTCTTC
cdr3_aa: CSASNRDLNSKEQFF

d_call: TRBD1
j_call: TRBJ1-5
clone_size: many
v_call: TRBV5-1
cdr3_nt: TGCGCCAGCAGCCCACAGGGGATGGCCAATCAGCCCCAGCATTTT
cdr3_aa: CASSPQGMANQPQHF

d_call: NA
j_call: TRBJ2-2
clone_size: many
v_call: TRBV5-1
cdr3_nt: TGCGCCAGCAGCTTCGTCAGAAGTACCGGGGAGCTGTTTTTT
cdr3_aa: CASSFVRSTGELFF

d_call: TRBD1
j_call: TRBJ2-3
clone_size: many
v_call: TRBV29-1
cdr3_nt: TGCAGCGTTGAAGATCTTGTGACAGGGGGCGCAGATACGCAGTATTTT
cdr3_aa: CSVEDLVTGGADTQYF